The 9 T cell receptor beta chains below were found in one sample sequenced in a study of blood T cells in healthy people across ages. A second PCR, run for roughly 7 to 11 cycles, used a sample-barcoded 5' primer plus a J-beta primer mix. MiXCR was run by TCRdb on the 5' RACE reads, yielding one entry per CDR3 protein. The sample holds about 780,000 distinct CDR3 sequences, about 47% seen once. Sequenced sample: blood. These receptors were obtained from a man at least 80 years old in good health.

This clonotype occurred a few times. The gene calls are TRBV7-2 and TRBJ2-1, with 12 nucleotides matching TRBD1. The CDR3 is 14 amino acids. Trimming at V came to 4 bases and at J to 9 bases, leaving 4 bases not matched to a gene. Germline loops: CDR1 SGHTA, CDR2 FQGNSA. In DNA, the CDR3 is TGTGCCAGCAGCTCCGGGACAGGGGGCTTTGAGCAGTTCTTC. Its protein product is CASSSGTGGFEQFF. Using reference TRBV7-2 and TRBJ2-1 for the parts outside the CDR3, the full variable domain is GAGVSQSPSNKVTEKGKDVELRCDPISGHTALYWYRQSLGQGLEFLIYFQGNSAPDKSGLPSDRFSAERTGGSVSTLTIQRTQQEDSAVYLCASSSGTGGFEQFFGPGTRLTVL.

A few counts support this clonotype. The chain links TRBV2 to TRBJ2-7, with TRBD2 identical over 7 bases. Germline assignment: CDR1 SNHLY and CDR2 FYNNEI. The trim removed 5 bases at V and 1 base at J, leaving 5 bases unmatched. CDR3 length: 14 amino acids. The CDR3 DNA follows: TGTGCCAGCAGTACGGGGGGTTGGTCCTACGAGCAGTACTTC. It specifies CASSTGGWSYEQYF.

The rearrangement links TRBV19 to TRBJ2-7, with D maybe TRBD2 (5 bases). Trimming removed 4 bases from V and 2 bases from J, with 9 bases in between. Germline V CDR1 and CDR2: LNHDA, SQIVND (reference sequence). The CDR3 sequence is 13 residues long. The CDR3 sequence: CASSKPGTYEQYF. CDR3 sequence (DNA): TGTGCCAGTAGTAAACCGGGGACCTACGAGCAGTACTTC. Full variable domain (outside the CDR3, taken from reference TRBV19 and TRBJ2-7): DGGITQSPKYLFRKEGQNVTLSCEQNLNHDAMYWYRQDPGQGLRLIYYSQIVNDFQKGDIAEGYSVSREKKESFPLTVTSAQKNPTAFYLCASSKPGTYEQYFGPGTRLTVT.

V and J are TRBV20-1 and TRBJ2-7, with 9 nucleotides matching TRBD1. Germline V gene sequence: CDR1 DFQATT, CDR2 SNEGSKA (reference sequence). This CDR3 has 13 residues. Trimming cost V 6 bases and J 6 bases; bases outside gene matches: 9. CDR3 nucleotide sequence: TGCAGTGCGATATTGGACAGGGGCCTCGAGCAGTACTTC. This encodes CSAILDRGLEQYF.

In its sample, this clonotype was seen a few times. The V and J genes are TRBV4-3 and TRBJ1-4; D is uncertain. V was shortened by 6 bases and J by 4 bases, with 15 bases between the two germline ends. The CDR3 has 15 residues. The V gene's germline CDR1 is LGHNA and CDR2 YSLEER. CDR3 protein: CASRKYRAGNEKLFF. The CDR3 nucleotides read TGCGCCAGCAGGAAGTACCGGGCCGGTAATGAAAAACTGTTTTTT.

The chain employs TRBV27 and TRBJ2-2, with TRBD2 matching 7 bases. Germline trimming cut 6 bases from V and 3 bases from J; bases unmatched to any gene: 7. The CDR3 length is 15 residues. CDR1 and CDR2 from the germline V gene are MNHEY and SMNVEV (reference sequence). The CDR3 region is CASRTGTIYTGELFF. The CDR3 nucleotides are TGTGCCAGCAGAACCGGGACTATTTACACCGGGGAGCTGTTTTTT.

This clonotype showed up just a few times. CDR3 in amino acids: CSASSGEEVNNEQFF. The CDR3 DNA reads TGCAGTGCTAGTTCAGGGGAGGAAGTTAACAATGAGCAGTTCTTC. The V and J genes are TRBV20-1 and TRBJ2-1; either TRBD1 or TRBD2 may supply D (6 bases each). Germline V gives CDR1 DFQATT, CDR2 SNEGSKA (reference sequence). The CDR3 has 15 residues. Trimming pared 3 bases from V and 5 bases from J, leaving 17 bases between.

To note about this clonotype: An end of the junction does not agree with germline; a read error may underlie this. The CDR3 spells CASSADGTYKEQFF. The CDR3 DNA is TGTGCCAGCAGCGCGGACGGTACCTACAAGGAGCAGTTCTTC. The J gene is TRBJ2-1, the V gene TRBV5-4; unclear D gene. The germline V gene has CDR1 SGHNT and CDR2 YYREEE (reference sequence). CDR3 length equals 14 residues. The full variable domain, its missing parts supplied by reference TRBV5-4 and TRBJ2-1, is ETGVTQSPTHLIKTRGQQVTLRCSSQSGHNTVSWYQQALGQGPQFIFQYYREEENGRGNFPPRFSGLQFPNYSSELNVNALELDDSALYLCASSADGTYKEQFFGPGTRLTVL.

This chain joins TRBV6-5 and TRBJ1-6; D remains unclear. Germline CDR1 reads MNHEY; CDR2 reads SVGAGI. This CDR3 spans 14 amino acids. Trimming removed 5 bases from V and 7 bases from J, with 12 bases in between. The CDR3 loop reads CASSEQYPNSPLHF. CDR3 coding DNA: TGTGCCAGCAGTGAGCAGTACCCAAATTCACCCCTCCACTTT.